The 2 T cell receptor beta chains in this list originate from one sample, sequenced in a study of response to subunit inactivated influenza vaccine. MiXCR was run by TCRdb on the RT-PCR reads, yielding one entry per CDR3 protein. The sample yields 700,000 to 800,000 distinct CDR3 sequences, less than 20% seen once. Here the sequenced sample was PBMCs from blood, taken around 5 days after vaccination. Receptors were obtained from a man aged 50-60 years who received an inactivated influenza vaccine.

This clonotype was observed a handful of times. V is TRBV12-3 or TRBV12-4 and J is TRBJ2-3; D is unresolved. Between the trimmed V and J ends, which lost 3 bases and 4 bases, there was a span of 8 bases. The CDR3 length is 13 residues. This chain's CDR3 is CASSLGYADTQYF. The DNA for the CDR3 is TGTGCCAGCAGTTTGGGGTATGCAGATACGCAGTATTTT.

The chain joins TRBV12-3 or TRBV12-4 to TRBJ1-2; the D is unclear. Deletions cut 0 bases from V and 6 bases from J, with 8 bases between. The CDR3 sequence is 13 residues long. The CDR3 region is CASSLATVDGYTF. The CDR3 DNA sequence: TGTGCCAGCAGTTTAGCCACAGTGGATGGCTACACCTTC.